This entry describes one T cell receptor (beta chain). Trimming cost V 0 bases and J 2 bases, with 6 bases left between them. This CDR3 spans 13 amino acids. CDR1 and CDR2 (germline): SGHRS, YFSETQ. Method: immunoSEQ multiplex PCR; TCRdb's copy keeps in-frame clones and lacks some. The data show about 150,000 clones, 85% to 95% seen once. This sample was included in a study of OX40 agonist ivuxolimab in advanced cancers. The TCR sequence derives from an adult with an advanced solid tumor such as melanoma, head and neck, liver or kidney cancer. The chain recombines TRBV5-1 with TRBJ2-7, with D perhaps given as TRBD1 or TRBD2 (5 bases each). Material: CD4+ or CD8+ T cells sorted from blood, obtained in a trial of the OX40 agonist ivuxolimab. The CDR3 reads CASSLGGTYEQYF. CDR3 DNA sequence: TGCGCCAGCAGCTTGGGGGGGACCTACGAGCAGTACTTC.